A single sample gave rise to the 30 T cell receptor beta chains below, sequenced in a study of regulatory T cells. Primers: 52 TRBV forward and 13 TRBJ reverse. Sequencing was performed with immunoSEQ multiplex PCR; in TCRdb, only in-frame clones are kept and a portion is missing. Among around 15,000 clones listed, more than 90% were seen once. The sample was CD8+ T cells sorted from blood. The source is a person aged 18-35 years with CD3G deficiency.

This sequence joins TRBV7-3 and TRBJ1-2; D perhaps matches TRBD1 (5 bases). Germline CDR1 reads SGHTA; CDR2 reads FQGTGA. The CDR3 is 13 amino acids. Deletions cut 4 bases from V and 3 bases from J, with 9 bases between. CDR3 nucleotides: TGTGCCAGCAGCTGGGACGGCGACTATGGCTACACCTTC. It encodes CASSWDGDYGYTF.

The chain combines TRBV2 with TRBJ2-3; perhaps D is TRBD1 or TRBD2 (5 bases each). Trimming stripped 4 bases from V and 2 bases from J, with 7 bases between. The CDR3 sequence is 13 residues long. The germline gives CDR1 SNHLY, CDR2 FYNNEI. Written as DNA, the CDR3 is TGTGCCAGCAGTGCGGGACCCACAGATACGCAGTATTTT. This gives the protein CASSAGPTDTQYF.

By share of the sample, this clone is medium-sized. The chain recombines TRBV6-1 with TRBJ1-5; a weak D match, TRBD1 (6 bases). Germline V gene sequence: CDR1 MNHNS, CDR2 SASEGT. There are 17 residues in the CDR3. The V and J ends lost 2 bases and 0 bases respectively, with 14 bases between them. CDR3 amino acids: CASSERLGQLSNQPQHF. DNA for the CDR3: TGTGCCAGCAGTGAACGTTTAGGACAGCTTAGCAATCAGCCCCAGCATTTT.

The genes are TRBV10-2 and TRBJ1-6; no clear D. The CDR3 extends over 13 amino acids. CDR1 WSHSY and CDR2 SAAADI come from the germline V gene. The V gene lost 6 bases and the J gene lost 12 bases, with 15 bases spanning the gap. CDR3 protein: CASSQRGSGPLHF. In DNA, the CDR3 is TGCGCCAGCAGCCAGAGAGGTTCAGGACCCCTCCACTTT.

This rearrangement joins TRBV4-3 to TRBJ1-2; D not resolved. The CDR3 loop spans 13 amino acids. Germline V gene lookup returns CDR1 LGHNA and CDR2 YSLEER. V was shortened by 1 base and J by 8 bases, with 11 bases between the two germline ends. CDR3 bases: TGCGCCAGCAGCCAAGGGGTCCATACGGGCTACACCTTC. This translates into CASSQGVHTGYTF.

This sequence joins TRBV19 and TRBJ2-3; TRBD1 is a possible D gene (6 bases). In germline, CDR1 is LNHDA, CDR2 SQIVND (reference sequence). With 2 bases removed from V and 2 bases from J, the gap between germline ends came to 11 bases. The CDR3 is 15 amino acids. CDR3 in DNA: TGTGCCAGTAGTATAAAGGGGGACACCACAGATACGCAGTATTTT. Protein sequence: CASSIKGDTTDTQYF.

V and J are TRBV12-5 and TRBJ2-2, with D tentatively TRBD2 (5 bases). The CDR3 has 20 residues. CDR1 is LGHNT, CDR2 FRNRAP, per germline. Trimming took 3 bases from V and 4 from J, leaving 27 bases between them. The CDR3 region has the DNA TGTGCTAGTGGTTTCGGGGTGGAGAGGCAAACGGAGGATCTCACCGGGGAGCTGTTTTTT. Translation gives CASGFGVERQTEDLTGELFF.

This chain connects TRBV4-1 to TRBJ1-1; D call uncertain. The CDR3 extends over 17 amino acids. V lost 1 base and J lost 0, with 15 bases in between. Germline V gene data show CDR1 as MGHRA and CDR2 as YSYEKL. The chain's CDR3 is CASSQGTVYQMNTEAFF. As DNA, the CDR3 is TGCGCCAGCAGCCAAGGAACAGTTTATCAAATGAACACTGAAGCTTTCTTT.

The chain links TRBV7-9 to TRBJ1-2; D may be TRBD1 (6 bases). The V end was cut by 6 bases, the J end by 6 bases, with 17 bases between. Germline-derived CDR1 and CDR2 are SEHNR and FQNEAQ (reference sequence). The CDR3 is 14 amino acids. CDR3 nucleotide sequence: TGTGCCAGCAGTTCCACCGGGACACGGCATGGCTACACCTTC. This codes for CASSSTGTRHGYTF. The whole variable domain, filled in from reference TRBV7-9 and TRBJ1-2, reads DTGVSQNPRHKITKRGQNVTFRCDPISEHNRLYWYRQTLGQGPEFLTYFQNEAQLEKSRLLSDRFSAERPKGSFSTLEIQRTEQGDSAMYLCASSSTGTRHGYTFGSGTRLTVV.

The chain uses TRBV7-2 and TRBJ2-1, with TRBD1 matching 8 bases. Germline V gene sequence: CDR1 SGHTA, CDR2 FQGNSA. J lost 3 bases, V lost 8 bases, and 6 bases had no gene match. The CDR3 is made up of 14 amino acids. CDR3 residues: CASPRDRGYNEQFF. CDR3 sequence (DNA): TGTGCCAGCCCAAGAGACAGGGGCTACAATGAGCAGTTCTTC.

The CDR3 DNA reads as TGTGCCAGCAGTTTCCGGCCGCCCTTTCCAGGGGAACTCGACAATGAGCAGTTCTTC. Protein sequence: CASSFRPPFPGELDNEQFF. The gene calls are TRBV27 and TRBJ2-1; the D gene is possibly TRBD1 (6 bases). The CDR3 covers 19 residues. Germline CDR1 is MNHEY and CDR2 is SMNVEV (reference sequence). Trimming removed 3 bases at V and 5 bases at J, with 26 bases between.

This rearrangement joins TRBV6-1 to TRBJ1-1; D possibly corresponds to TRBD1 (6 bases). Germline CDR1 and CDR2: MNHNS and SASEGT. This CDR3 is built from 15 residues. Trimming took 3 bases from V and 4 from J, leaving 15 bases between them. As DNA, the CDR3 is TGTGCCAGCAGTGATGACAGGAACAGGATCACTGAAGCTTTCTTT. Translated, it gives CASSDDRNRITEAFF.

The chain uses TRBV11-2 and TRBJ2-5, with 8 positions matching TRBD2. The CDR3 length is 16 residues. Germline V gene sequence: CDR1 SGHAT, CDR2 FQNNGV. With 5 bases clipped from V and 2 bases from J, the junction kept 10 bases outside the gene matches. The CDR3 DNA reads TGTGCCAGCAGCACCTGGGTTAGCGGGATTCAAGAGACCCAGTACTTC. Translated, it gives CASSTWVSGIQETQYF.

The genes are TRBV6-1 and TRBJ2-5, with a weak D call TRBD2 (5 bases). Germline V gene lookup returns CDR1 MNHNS and CDR2 SASEGT. V lost 2 bases to trimming and J lost 3 bases, with 7 bases between them. There are 13 residues in the CDR3. This CDR3 is CASSEPAEETQYF. DNA of the CDR3: TGTGCCAGCAGTGAACCAGCGGAAGAGACCCAGTACTTC.

J is TRBJ2-3 and V is TRBV7-8, with D possibly TRBD1 on 7 matching bases. Germline V gene lookup returns CDR1 SGHVS and CDR2 FQNEAQ. The length of the CDR3 is 16 residues. V was clipped by 7 bases and J by 0 bases, with 17 bases between them. The CDR3 DNA sequence: TGTGCCAGCACCGCGGCGGGACAGCCGAGCACAGATACGCAGTATTTT. Its translation is CASTAAGQPSTDTQYF.

This chain connects TRBV9 to TRBJ2-2; a possible D gene is TRBD2 (6 bases). V dropped 4 bases and J dropped 8 bases, with 21 bases sitting between them. The CDR3 is made up of 16 amino acids. In germline, CDR1 is SGDLS, CDR2 YYNGEE. The CDR3 sequence is CASSHPRGGVKGELFF. In nucleotides, the CDR3 is TGTGCCAGCAGCCACCCAAGGGGCGGGGTGAAGGGGGAGCTGTTTTTT.

The chain employs TRBV6-1 and TRBJ2-3, with 7 bases matching TRBD1. CDR3 size: 15 residues. The germline CDR1 and CDR2 sequences are MNHNS and SASEGT. J lost 3 bases, V lost 6 bases, and 9 bases had no gene match. The CDR3 region is CASSDRQGRTDTQYF. The CDR3 DNA sequence: TGTGCCAGCAGCGACCGACAGGGACGGACAGATACGCAGTATTTT.

The rearrangement joins TRBV29-1 to TRBJ2-7; 7 bases match TRBD1. The CDR3 consists of 14 residues. Germline lookup yields CDR1 SQVTM and CDR2 ANQGSEA. Trimming took 8 bases from V and 2 from J; bases not matched to a gene: 12. The CDR3 DNA follows: TGCAGCTACGCAGGGGGTACTTCGCCCTACGAGCAGTACTTC. It codes for CSYAGGTSPYEQYF.

The chain uses TRBV7-9 and TRBJ2-1; 12 positions match TRBD2. CDR3 size: 14 residues. Per the germline V gene, CDR1 is SEHNR and CDR2 is FQNEAQ (reference sequence). V trimming: 5 bases; J trimming: 8 bases; junction bases outside the gene matches: 4. The CDR3 DNA sequence: TGTGCCAGCAGCCCGGGACTAGCGGGCCATGAGCAGTTCTTC. Amino acids: CASSPGLAGHEQFF.

The rearrangement links TRBV4-1 to TRBJ1-4, with a tentative D call TRBD1 (5 bases). Trimming pared 0 bases from V and 0 bases from J, leaving 5 bases between. The CDR3 runs 15 residues. Per the germline V gene, CDR1 is MGHRA and CDR2 is YSYEKL. The CDR3 sequence is CASSQEGATNEKLFF. The CDR3 coding sequence is TGCGCCAGCAGCCAAGAAGGGGCAACTAATGAAAAACTGTTTTTT.

This chain links TRBV23-1 with TRBJ2-3; possible D gene TRBD2, 6 bases. TRBV23-1 is given ORF status, its function remaining uncertain. With 6 bases removed from V and 4 bases from J, the gap between germline ends came to 11 bases. The CDR3 loop spans 13 amino acids. The CDR3: CASRGTVPDTQYF. CDR3 nucleotide sequence: TGCGCCAGCAGAGGGACTGTACCAGATACGCAGTATTTT.

This clone occurred once. V and J are TRBV7-9 and TRBJ2-5; D is possibly TRBD2 (7 bases). V shed 5 bases and J shed 5 bases, with 12 bases lying between them. The CDR3 spans 13 residues. The germline gives CDR1 SEHNR, CDR2 FQNEAQ (reference sequence). CDR3 DNA: TGTGCCAGCAGCGGGGGGGGCGTGGAGACCCAGTACTTC. The encoded protein is CASSGGGVETQYF.

In DNA, the CDR3 is TGTGCCAGTAGTATCGTGAACACCGGGGAGCTGTTTTTT. Protein sequence: CASSIVNTGELFF. The chain combines TRBV19 with TRBJ2-2; D unclear. Deletions cut 3 bases from V and 1 base from J, with 3 bases between. Germline V CDR1 and CDR2: LNHDA, SQIVND (reference sequence). This CDR3 is built from 13 residues.

There are a few counts of this clone. The chain employs TRBV6-1 and TRBJ1-1, with TRBD1 matching 8 bases. This CDR3 region has 12 residues. J gave up 8 bases and V 6 bases, and 5 bases lay outside the gene matches. Germline V CDR1 and CDR2: MNHNS, SASEGT. CDR3 region: CASRGQAPEAFF. CDR3 sequence (DNA): TGTGCCAGCAGGGGACAGGCGCCCGAAGCTTTCTTT.

The V call is TRBV27, the J call TRBJ2-1; D unresolved. Germline V gene lookup returns CDR1 MNHEY and CDR2 SMNVEV (reference sequence). Trimming stripped 6 bases from V and 5 bases from J, with 14 bases between. There are 14 residues in the CDR3. The CDR3 loop is CASSSVGWNNEQFF. In DNA form, the CDR3 reads TGTGCCAGCAGCTCGGTCGGATGGAACAATGAGCAGTTCTTC.

The V and J genes are TRBV28 and TRBJ2-1; perhaps TRBD1 as D (6 bases). Germline V CDR1 and CDR2: MDHEN, SYDVKM. The CDR3 consists of 14 residues. V was cut by 2 bases and J by 6 bases, with 11 bases left in between. The CDR3 DNA reads as TGTGCCAGCAGTTTAGTAGGACAGAGCAATGAGCAGTTCTTC. Translation gives CASSLVGQSNEQFF.

V usage is TRBV28 and J usage is TRBJ1-5; no firm D call. CDR1 is MDHEN, CDR2 SYDVKM, per germline. Trimming pared 5 bases from V and 6 bases from J, leaving 11 bases between. The CDR3 consists of 13 residues. CDR3 loop: CASSMGSGQPQHF. Here the CDR3 DNA reads TGTGCCAGCAGTATGGGGTCTGGTCAGCCCCAGCATTTT.

The J gene is TRBJ1-4, the V gene TRBV5-1, with D possibly matching TRBD1 (5 bases). This CDR3 is 15 amino acids long. The ends were cut back, 0 bases at V and 5 bases at J, with 11 bases in the middle. CDR1 SGHRS and CDR2 YFSETQ come from the germline V gene. The CDR3 reads CASSLASTVNEKLFF. CDR3 coding DNA: TGCGCCAGCAGCTTGGCTTCGACAGTCAATGAAAAACTGTTTTTT.

The rearrangement uses TRBV10-3 and TRBJ2-7; TRBD2 aligns across 7 bases. The CDR3 covers 14 residues. Germline V gene lookup returns CDR1 ENHRY and CDR2 SYGVKD. The V segment lost 5 bases and the J segment 6 bases; nucleotides outside the gene matches: 10. CDR3: CAISRSGPESEQYF. CDR3 nucleotide sequence: TGTGCCATCAGTCGTAGCGGGCCCGAAAGCGAGCAGTACTTC.

J is TRBJ2-1 and V is TRBV5-1, with 7 nucleotides matching TRBD1. The V segment lost 3 bases and the J segment 8 bases; nucleotides outside the gene matches: 5. CDR3 size: 13 residues. The germline V gene has CDR1 SGHRS and CDR2 YFSETQ. The CDR3 sequence: CASSSTGFDEQFF. DNA for the CDR3: TGCGCCAGCAGCTCGACAGGGTTCGATGAGCAGTTCTTC.